This entry concerns a single TCR beta chain. Its antigen is unknown. No clone much larger than this one lies a single base away; base qualities are absent. This specimen's treatment or condition label, interpreted: live attenuated yellow fever vaccine strain. PBMCs were isolated from peripheral blood using a standard Ficoll-Paque protocol. Dynabeads CD4 and CD8 positive selection kits were used to isolate the CD4 and CD8 T-cell fractions. TriZol was used to extract RNA from bulk PBMCs, from CD4 and CD8 fractions, and from dextramer-positive and dextramer-negative fractions. V drops 3 bases and J drops 2 bases, leaving 11 bases in between. The CDR3 contains 15 residues, cysteine and phenylalanine counted. The read is trimmed to its CDR3 DNA, 45 bases read in frame from base 1. The data derive from a study of T cells after yellow fever vaccination (dated by TCRdb to between 2018 and 2020). With regard to the full study: The SMART-Seq v4 Ultra Low Input RNA kit was used to prepare libraries from fractions with low cell numbers. The cohort comprised two healthy male donors, one aged 18 to 30 and one aged 30 to 40 years. To follow T-cell clones before and after both primary and booster YFV17D yellow fever vaccination, bulk TCR alpha and beta repertoires underwent longitudinal sequencing. Blood samples were taken at several timepoints before and after primary and secondary immunization, and bulk PBMC replicates and cell subsets were isolated. Summary of the overall study and its limitations: FACS-sorted repertoires could contain abundant contaminating clonotypes from the bulk population, so computational filtering was required. Because only a couple of donors were included in the study, the extent to which the findings can be generalized is limited. A small fraction of clonotypes appeared in both the CD4 and CD8 compartments, likely as a result of convergent recombination. Most clones expanded after primary vaccination (around 96% of CD4 and about 85% of CD8) were re-detected after the booster, suggesting that broad memory maintenance occurred. Compared with the primary T-cell response, the secondary T-cell response was faster but weaker, reaching its peak on day 5 rather than on day 15.

TCR cDNA was synthesized by 5'RACE template switching, which introduced a universal primer site and unique molecular identifiers. Priming of cDNA synthesis was performed from both the TCR alpha and TCR beta constant segments. Library amplification involved two PCR steps, and the second step added sample barcodes and sequencing adapters. Libraries were sequenced on Illumina HiSeq 2500 (2x100 bp) or NovaSeq (2x150 bp). In the source study's methods: MIGEC was used to demultiplex reads and collapse the reads into UMI consensus sequences, and MiXCR was used for V(D)J alignment. Vaccine-responding clonotypes were defined with edgeR using replicate PBMC samples, requiring FDR below 0.01 and a log2 fold change above 5 up to day 15. Each bulk clonotype was labeled CD4 or CD8 based on which sequenced repertoire, CD4 or CD8, contained the clonotype at higher abundance. TCRdb ran its own pipeline on the public reads, namely fastp trimming at Q25 and MiXCR clone calling, and kept in-frame beta chains. One record per CDR3 amino acid sequence lists the most common genes and DNA. In this record, the V and J calls reflect TCRdb's handling and not the investigators' own analysis. The sample table lists 95,000 to 150,000 distinct CDR3 sequences, nearly 7.5% of them with a count of one. Around 2.7% of the sample lies in the top ten.

The V and J segments used are TRBV12-3 or TRBV12-4 and TRBJ1-5, with the D segment identity uncertain. This sequence originates from a man between 18 and 35 years old who received the YFV17D yellow fever vaccine. This specimen was CD4+ T cells sorted from PBMCs, taken approximately 11 days after the first yellow fever vaccination. The DNA is TGTGCCAGCAGTTTGATGAAGTCGGGCAATCAGCCCCAGCATTTT. It encodes CASSLMKSGNQPQHF.